The following is a TCR beta chain sequence with its context. A much larger clonotype is one base distant, so this may be a read error. The CDR3 runs 11 residues. Germline V gene data show CDR1 as SQVTM and CDR2 as ANQGSEA. Patients counted as stable if ophthalmopathy did not develop within 18 months. The data are from a study of T cells in Graves' hyperthyroidism and ophthalmopathy. TCR beta CDR3 region amplification was performed from RNA transcripts. TCR CDR3 underwent first-round RT-PCR with the HTBI primer set. Via MiXCR, TCRdb re-called the multiplex PCR reads, giving one row per CDR3 protein. This sample yields some 510,000 distinct CDR3 sequences, of which roughly 46% are seen a single time; roughly 8.2% belongs to the top ten.

Input material: peripheral blood or thyroid tissue (not recorded which). V usage is TRBV29-1 and J usage is TRBJ2-7; unclear D gene. This receptor was obtained from a woman aged 18 to 35 with Graves' hyperthyroidism. The CDR3 is CIATDRYEQYF. The DNA of the CDR3 is TGCATCGCGACGGACCGTTACGAGCAGTACTTC.